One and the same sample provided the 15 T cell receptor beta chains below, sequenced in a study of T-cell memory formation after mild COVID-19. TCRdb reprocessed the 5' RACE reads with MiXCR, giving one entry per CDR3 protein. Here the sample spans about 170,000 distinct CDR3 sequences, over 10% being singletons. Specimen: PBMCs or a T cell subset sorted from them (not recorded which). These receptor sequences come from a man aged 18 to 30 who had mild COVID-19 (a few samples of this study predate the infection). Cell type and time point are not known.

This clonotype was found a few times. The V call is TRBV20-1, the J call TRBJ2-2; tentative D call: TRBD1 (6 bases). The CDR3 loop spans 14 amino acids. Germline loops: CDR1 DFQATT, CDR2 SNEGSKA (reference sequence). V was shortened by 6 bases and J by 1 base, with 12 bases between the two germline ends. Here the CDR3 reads CSAVGRGNTGELFF. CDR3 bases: TGCAGTGCGGTGGGCAGGGGGAACACCGGGGAGCTGTTTTTT.

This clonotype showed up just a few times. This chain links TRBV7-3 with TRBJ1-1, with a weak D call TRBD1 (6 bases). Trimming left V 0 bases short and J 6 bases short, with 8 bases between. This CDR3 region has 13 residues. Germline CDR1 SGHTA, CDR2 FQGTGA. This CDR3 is CASSLTGGSEAFF. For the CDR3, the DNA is TGTGCCAGCAGCTTAACGGGGGGCTCTGAAGCTTTCTTT.

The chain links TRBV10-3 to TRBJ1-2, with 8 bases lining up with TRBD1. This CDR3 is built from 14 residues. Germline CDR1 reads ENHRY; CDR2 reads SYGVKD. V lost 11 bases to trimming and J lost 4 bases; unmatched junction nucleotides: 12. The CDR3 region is CAVTPDRDFYGYTF. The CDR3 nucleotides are TGTGCCGTCACCCCGGACAGGGATTTCTATGGCTACACCTTC.

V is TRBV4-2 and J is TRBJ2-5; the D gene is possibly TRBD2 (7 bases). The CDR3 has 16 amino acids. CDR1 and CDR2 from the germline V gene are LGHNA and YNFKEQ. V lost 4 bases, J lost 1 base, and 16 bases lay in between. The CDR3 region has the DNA TGTGCCAGCAGCCGACGGGCGGGGGCCCCCCAAGAGACCCAGTACTTC. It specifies CASSRRAGAPQETQYF.

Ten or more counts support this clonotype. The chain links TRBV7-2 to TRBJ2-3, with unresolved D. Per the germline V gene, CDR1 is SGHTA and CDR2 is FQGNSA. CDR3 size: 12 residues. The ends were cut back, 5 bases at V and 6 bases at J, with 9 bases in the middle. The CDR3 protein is CASSPTLDTQYF. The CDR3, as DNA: TGTGCCAGCAGCCCAACGTTGGATACGCAGTATTTT.

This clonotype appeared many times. This chain's CDR3 is CSARGLASTDTQYF. CDR3 sequence (DNA): TGCAGTGCTAGAGGACTTGCGAGCACAGATACGCAGTATTTT. The chain uses TRBV20-1 and TRBJ2-3; D remains ambiguous. The CDR3 has 14 amino acids. V was trimmed by 1 base and J by 0 bases, leaving 8 bases between them. Per the germline V gene, CDR1 is DFQATT and CDR2 is SNEGSKA (reference sequence).

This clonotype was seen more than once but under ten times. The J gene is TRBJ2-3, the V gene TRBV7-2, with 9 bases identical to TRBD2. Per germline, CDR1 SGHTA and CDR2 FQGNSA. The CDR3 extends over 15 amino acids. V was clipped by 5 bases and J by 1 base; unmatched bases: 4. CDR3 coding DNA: TGTGCCAGCAGCCCGCGACTAGCGGGCACAGATACGCAGTATTTT. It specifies CASSPRLAGTDTQYF.

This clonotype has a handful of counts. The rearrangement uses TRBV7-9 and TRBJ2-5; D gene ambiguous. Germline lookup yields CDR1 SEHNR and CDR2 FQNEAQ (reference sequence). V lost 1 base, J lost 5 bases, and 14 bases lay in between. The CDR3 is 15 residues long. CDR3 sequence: CASSLVGSRSETQYF. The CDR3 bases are TGTGCCAGCAGCTTAGTAGGTAGCCGTTCCGAGACCCAGTACTTC.

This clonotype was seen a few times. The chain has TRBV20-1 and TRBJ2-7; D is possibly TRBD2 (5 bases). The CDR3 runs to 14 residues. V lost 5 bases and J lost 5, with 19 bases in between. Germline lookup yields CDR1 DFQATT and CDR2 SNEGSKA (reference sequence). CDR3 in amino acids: CSAPAWGASNEQYF. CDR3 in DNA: TGCAGTGCTCCGGCCTGGGGAGCGTCCAACGAGCAGTACTTC.

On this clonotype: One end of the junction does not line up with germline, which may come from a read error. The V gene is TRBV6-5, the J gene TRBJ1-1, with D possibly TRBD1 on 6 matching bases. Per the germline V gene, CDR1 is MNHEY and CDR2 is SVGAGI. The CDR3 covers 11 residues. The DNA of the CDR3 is TGTGCCAGCAGTTACTCCGGGACATCCTACTTT. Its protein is CASSYSGTSYF.

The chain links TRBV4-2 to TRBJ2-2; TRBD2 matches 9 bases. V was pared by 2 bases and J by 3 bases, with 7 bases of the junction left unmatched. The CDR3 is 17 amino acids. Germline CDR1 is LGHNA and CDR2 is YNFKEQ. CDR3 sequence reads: CASSQPLAGADTGELFF. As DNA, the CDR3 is TGTGCCAGCAGCCAACCGTTAGCGGGGGCAGACACCGGGGAGCTGTTTTTT.

The CDR3 loop is CSVRPGTSGGGTDTQYF. The CDR3, as DNA: TGCAGCGTTCGCCCCGGGACTAGCGGGGGGGGCACAGATACGCAGTATTTT. The rearrangement joins TRBV29-1 to TRBJ2-3; 16 positions agree with TRBD2. Germline V CDR1 and CDR2: SQVTM, ANQGSEA. The CDR3 runs to 17 residues. The ends lost 5 bases at V and 1 base at J; junction bases unmatched: 6.

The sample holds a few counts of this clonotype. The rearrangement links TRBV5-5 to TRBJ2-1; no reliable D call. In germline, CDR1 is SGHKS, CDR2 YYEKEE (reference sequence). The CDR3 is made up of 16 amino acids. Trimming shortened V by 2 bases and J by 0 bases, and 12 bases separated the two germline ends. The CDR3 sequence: CASSFQGPSSYNEQFF. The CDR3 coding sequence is TGTGCCAGCAGCTTTCAAGGTCCGAGCTCCTACAATGAGCAGTTCTTC.

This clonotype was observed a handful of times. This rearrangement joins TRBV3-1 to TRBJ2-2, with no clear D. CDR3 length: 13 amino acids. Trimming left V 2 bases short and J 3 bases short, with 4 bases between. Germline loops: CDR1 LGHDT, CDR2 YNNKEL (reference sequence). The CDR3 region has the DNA TGTGCCAGCAGCCAACGGGACACCGGGGAGCTGTTTTTT. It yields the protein CASSQRDTGELFF.

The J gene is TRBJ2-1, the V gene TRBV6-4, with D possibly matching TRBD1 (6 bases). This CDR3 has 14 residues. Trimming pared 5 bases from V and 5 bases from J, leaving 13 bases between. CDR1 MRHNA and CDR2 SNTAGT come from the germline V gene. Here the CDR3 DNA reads TGTGCCAGCAGTCTGGGGGCTACGAACAATGAGCAGTTCTTC. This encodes CASSLGATNNEQFF.